One sample yielded the 4 T cell receptor beta chains listed below, sequenced in a study of blood T cell repertoires in COVID-19 (dated by TCRdb to between 2020 and 2021). The library was generated by the immunoSEQ multiplex PCR assay. Drawn from immuneACCESS, this table holds only the in-frame rearrangements with V and J called that TCRdb kept. Clones are partly lost; checked studies trace under half to an unresolved V gene and leave the rest unexplained. Within this sample are over 85,000 clones, with roughly 84% of them counted one time only. 4.5% to 5% of the sample lies in the top ten. The sequencing input was peripheral blood. Receptors were obtained from a woman of 80 years or more with acute or convalescent COVID-19.

This clone was observed a few times. This chain uses TRBV18 with TRBJ2-7, with 7 bases lining up with TRBD1. The CDR3 loop spans 14 amino acids. Germline CDR1 and CDR2: KGHSH and LQKENI. V dropped 4 bases and J dropped 6; count of bases not matched to a gene: 9. This chain's CDR3 is CASSRDDRVSEQYF. CDR3 in DNA: TGTGCCAGCTCACGAGACGACAGGGTGAGCGAGCAGTACTTC.

CDR3 in amino acids: CASSPSRTVYEQYF. In DNA form, the CDR3 reads TGTGCCAGCAGCCCCTCCCGGACAGTCTACGAGCAGTACTTC. The V gene is TRBV9, the J gene TRBJ2-7, with TRBD1 as a possible D gene (6 bases). This CDR3 is built from 14 residues. Trimming took 4 bases from V and 3 from J, leaving 14 bases between them. Germline V gene lookup returns CDR1 SGDLS and CDR2 YYNGEE.

This clone was counted a single time. The gene calls are TRBV6-5 and TRBJ1-2, with TRBD1 as a possible D gene (5 bases). This CDR3 comprises 13 residues. The germline V gene encodes CDR1 MNHEY and CDR2 SVGAGI. Trimming left V 4 bases short and J 7 bases short, with 13 bases between. CDR3 coding DNA: TGTGCCAGCAGTTCCGGGTCCGGGGGTGGCTACACCTTC. Amino acids: CASSSGSGGGYTF.

The V gene is TRBV6-6, the J gene TRBJ2-7, with D possibly matching TRBD2 (5 bases). The V and J ends lost 4 bases and 2 bases respectively, with 12 bases between them. In germline, CDR1 is MNHNY, CDR2 SVGAGI (reference sequence). The CDR3 sequence is 14 residues long. In DNA form, the CDR3 reads TGTGCCAGCAGTTCACAGAGCGGAACCTACGAGCAGTACTTC. It encodes CASSSQSGTYEQYF.